This TCR beta chain emerged from a study of control samples from healthy donors and cancer patients (TCRdb year 2020). As encoded in the germline V gene (reference sequence), CDR1 is SGHNT while CDR2 is YYREEE. Trimmed from V: 4 bases; trimmed from J: 1 base; junction bases lacking a gene match: 8. The CDR3 numbers 16 residues from cysteine through phenylalanine. Here the CDR3 DNA is all that survives: 48 bases in frame from base 1. Note on this clone: There is no known antigen for this receptor. Base qualities are not at hand, and no much larger clone is one base apart.

Library creation used the immunoSEQ multiplex PCR assay. This immuneACCESS table, as held by TCRdb, lists in-frame sequences with V and J called but not all clones. Of the missing ones, under half trace to an unresolved V gene in checked studies; the others have no known cause. This sample gives about 110,000 clones in total; approximately 80% of them show up just once. The ten most abundant clones make up about 5.9% of the sample. Sequenced: blood. This clonotype was obtained from a man aged 18-30 years in good health. The sequence is built from TRBV5-4 and TRBJ2-1; the junction holds 7 bases that match TRBD1. CDR3 loop: CASSASGQLSYNEQFF. The nucleotide sequence reads TGTGCCAGCAGCGCATCGGGACAGTTATCCTACAATGAGCAGTTCTTC.